A single sample is the source of the 32 T cell receptor beta chains below, sequenced in a study of vaccination and CD4 T cells after COVID-19. These TCRs are of unknown antigen specificity. The treatment here: roughly nine-day PBMC culture with coronavirus spike peptide pools or control peptides (ViraFEST assay). CD4+ T cells that had been cultured provided DNA sequenced with the Oncomine TCR Beta short-read assay. TCRdb called the PCR reads again in MiXCR, with one record for every CDR3 protein. Of around 3,500 distinct CDR3 sequences in the sample, approximately 30% are singletons; the top ten hold 30%. The source material was CD4+ T cells from blood, cultured in vitro. Receptors originate from a human donor who had recovered from COVID-19.

A few counts support this clonotype. The rearrangement joins TRBV2 to TRBJ1-1; D gene uncertain. CDR1 and CDR2 (germline): SNHLY, FYNNEI. The length of the CDR3 is 15 residues. V lost 5 bases and J lost 0, with 13 bases in between. CDR3 nucleotides: TGTGCCAGCAGTAGGAACGGTATGATGAACACTGAAGCTTTCTTT. This encodes CASSRNGMMNTEAFF.

This sequence joins TRBV12-5 and TRBJ1-3; 8 bases are a match to TRBD1. CDR1 and CDR2 from the germline V gene are LGHNT and FRNRAP. With 0 bases clipped from V and 2 bases from J, the junction kept 3 bases outside the gene matches. The CDR3 has 16 residues. CDR3 region: CASGLVSTGAGNTIYF. CDR3 in DNA: TGTGCTAGTGGTTTGGTATCGACAGGGGCTGGAAACACCATATATTTT.

The chain employs TRBV5-1 and TRBJ2-3; D not certain. The CDR3 loop spans 16 amino acids. Germline V lookup: CDR1 SGHRS, CDR2 YFSETQ. The germline V and J ends were trimmed by 0 bases and 0 bases, with 11 bases remaining between them. The CDR3 DNA reads TGCGCCAGCAGCTTGGATCCGACTTTTAGCACAGATACGCAGTATTTT. Translation: CASSLDPTFSTDTQYF.

This clonotype appeared a few times. V gene TRBV27 combines with J gene TRBJ2-5, with no clear D. V was pared by 5 bases and J by 3 bases, with 10 bases between. Germline V gene data show CDR1 as MNHEY and CDR2 as SMNVEV (reference sequence). The CDR3 spans 13 residues. CDR3: CASSRIPKETQYF. Here the CDR3 DNA reads TGTGCCAGCAGTCGAATACCTAAAGAGACCCAGTACTTC.

This sequence joins TRBV20-1 and TRBJ2-4, with D uncertain. The length of the CDR3 is 17 residues. Germline loops: CDR1 DFQATT, CDR2 SNEGSKA (reference sequence). Trimming shortened V by 6 bases and J by 0 bases, and 21 bases separated the two germline ends. CDR3 protein: CSAQRTAGDLAKNIQYF. CDR3 nucleotides: TGCAGTGCCCAGAGGACGGCAGGCGATCTAGCCAAAAACATTCAGTACTTC.

The V call is TRBV12-3 or TRBV12-4, the J call TRBJ2-7; 12 nucleotides agree with TRBD2. The CDR3 runs to 15 residues. J gave up 2 bases and V 5 bases, and 4 bases lay outside the gene matches. The CDR3 DNA reads as TGTGCCAGCAGTCTTACTAGCGGGGGGCCCTACGAGCAGTACTTC. It translates to CASSLTSGGPYEQYF.

J is TRBJ1-5 and V is TRBV5-1; D is perhaps TRBD1 (6 bases). The germline V and J ends were trimmed by 0 bases and 0 bases, with 22 bases remaining between them. Germline CDR1 is SGHRS and CDR2 is YFSETQ. CDR3 size: 20 residues. The chain's CDR3 is CASSLAGLGQSCYSNQPQHF. The CDR3 coding sequence is TGCGCCAGCAGCTTGGCCGGGCTTGGACAGAGCTGTTATAGCAATCAGCCCCAGCATTTT.

The chain combines TRBV20-1 with TRBJ1-6; possibly TRBD1 for D (5 bases). Trimming took off 1 base at V and 0 bases at J, with 10 bases between the two ends. Germline CDR1 DFQATT, CDR2 SNEGSKA (reference sequence). CDR3 length equals 16 residues. The CDR3: CSARAGGSSYNSPLHF. In DNA, the CDR3 is TGCAGTGCTAGAGCGGGGGGTAGCTCCTATAATTCACCCCTCCACTTT.

This clonotype was picked up a small number of times. V and J are TRBV6-1 and TRBJ1-5; TRBD1 might be the D (5 bases). Germline assignment: CDR1 MNHNS and CDR2 SASEGT. The CDR3 has 15 amino acids. The V and J ends lost 5 bases and 1 base respectively, with 12 bases between them. The CDR3 region is CASSHQGVSNQPQHF. DNA of the CDR3: TGTGCCAGCAGTCACCAGGGTGTCAGCAATCAGCCCCAGCATTTT.

Details on this clonotype: One end of the junction varies from germline; a read error may be responsible. V is TRBV30 and J is TRBJ2-7; 8 nucleotides line up with TRBD1. This CDR3 is 13 amino acids long. Looked up from germline, CDR1 is GTSNPN and CDR2 is SVGIG (reference sequence). CDR3 DNA sequence: TGTGCCTGGAGCGACAGGGGCTTTGACGAGCAGTGCTTC. This gives the protein CAWSDRGFDEQCF.

In its sample, this clonotype was seen a few times. The rearrangement joins TRBV19 to TRBJ2-7, with D possibly being TRBD1 (7 bases). This CDR3 is built from 15 residues. Germline CDR1 is LNHDA and CDR2 is SQIVND (reference sequence). V lost 4 bases to trimming and J lost 6 bases, with 19 bases between them. CDR3 loop: CASSRRLGTAGEQYF. The CDR3 coding sequence is TGTGCCAGTAGTAGGCGCCTCGGGACAGCGGGCGAGCAGTACTTC. The full variable domain, completed using reference TRBV19 and TRBJ2-7, is DGGITQSPKYLFRKEGQNVTLSCEQNLNHDAMYWYRQDPGQGLRLIYYSQIVNDFQKGDIAEGYSVSREKKESFPLTVTSAQKNPTAFYLCASSRRLGTAGEQYFGPGTRLTVT.

This chain links TRBV12-3 or TRBV12-4 with TRBJ1-3, with D hard to call. The CDR3 sequence is 12 residues long. Trimming took off 3 bases at V and 3 bases at J, with 3 bases between the two ends. The CDR3 bases are TGTGCCAGCAGTTTGGGTGGAAACACCATATATTTT. Amino acid sequence: CASSLGGNTIYF.

This clonotype was counted only a few times. This chain joins TRBV7-9 and TRBJ2-5, with no clear D. Germline loops: CDR1 SEHNR, CDR2 FQNEAQ (reference sequence). The CDR3 consists of 11 residues. V dropped 1 base and J dropped 7 bases, with 4 bases sitting between them. CDR3 in DNA: TGTGCCAGCAGCTTAGAGGGGACCCAGTACTTC. Its protein product is CASSLEGTQYF.

The chain is built from TRBV2 and TRBJ2-4, with 9 bases matching TRBD2. The germline gives CDR1 SNHLY, CDR2 FYNNEI. With V trimmed by 10 bases and J by 9 bases, 13 bases remained unmatched. The CDR3 totals 14 residues. The CDR3 loop is CATRDAGGLGIQYF. CDR3 DNA sequence: TGTGCCACCAGGGATGCGGGGGGGCTGGGCATTCAGTACTTC.

This rearrangement joins TRBV6-1 to TRBJ2-4; D possibly matches TRBD1 or TRBD2 (6 bases each). CDR1 and CDR2 from the germline V gene are MNHNS and SASEGT. The V and J ends lost 5 bases and 1 base respectively, with 15 bases between them. The CDR3 is made up of 16 amino acids. The CDR3, as DNA: TGTGCCAGCAGTCCGGAGGGGGTAAGGGCCAAAAACATTCAGTACTTC. Translation: CASSPEGVRAKNIQYF.

The chain links TRBV6-1 to TRBJ2-3; the D gene is possibly TRBD2 (8 bases). The CDR3 spans 16 residues. Trimming took off 5 bases at V and 6 bases at J, with 21 bases between the two ends. Germline CDR1 is MNHNS and CDR2 is SASEGT. CDR3 sequence (DNA): TGTGCCAGCAGTAGAGGGGGCGGGGGGCTTGGCGATACGCAGTATTTT. Its translation: CASSRGGGGLGDTQYF.

CDR3 sequence (DNA): TGTGCCAGTAGTTTGACAGGCTCGCCTAACTATGGCTACACCTTC. Encoded protein: CASSLTGSPNYGYTF. The chain is built from TRBV19 and TRBJ1-2, with D tentatively TRBD1 (6 bases). The CDR3 consists of 15 residues. From germline, CDR1 is LNHDA and CDR2 SQIVND (reference sequence). Trimming shortened V by 5 bases and J by 0 bases, and 13 bases separated the two germline ends.

Remarks on this clonotype: It is unclear where the CDR3 begins or ends on the DNA, so no DNA is shown, and the CDR3 is as TCRdb lists it. The J gene is TRBJ1-2, the V gene TRBV10-3; TRBD1, the table's D call, lacks a check against the DNA. 22 amino acids form the CDR3, both terminal residues included. Looked up from germline, CDR1 is ENHRY and CDR2 is SYGVKD. The CDR3 sequence is CAISDSGFYLCAWWDRGHGYTF.

This chain connects TRBV20-1 to TRBJ1-4, with a tentative D call TRBD1 (6 bases). Germline-derived CDR1 and CDR2 are DFQATT and SNEGSKA (reference sequence). This CDR3 contains 16 residues. V was trimmed by 0 bases and J by 6 bases, leaving 17 bases between them. CDR3 DNA sequence: TGCAGTGCTAGAGATCCGACAGGTCGATACCATGAAAAACTGTTTTTT. Its translation is CSARDPTGRYHEKLFF.

V is TRBV7-9 and J is TRBJ1-1; 7 bases line up with TRBD1. The ends lost 2 bases at V and 0 bases at J; junction bases unmatched: 6. The CDR3 runs to 16 residues. The V gene's germline CDR1 is SEHNR and CDR2 FQNEAQ (reference sequence). The CDR3 protein is CASSLLSGGVNTEAFF. The CDR3 DNA reads as TGTGCCAGCAGCTTATTATCAGGGGGGGTGAACACTGAAGCTTTCTTT. Complete variable domain (other parts from reference TRBV7-9 and TRBJ1-1): DTGVSQNPRHKITKRGQNVTFRCDPISEHNRLYWYRQTLGQGPEFLTYFQNEAQLEKSRLLSDRFSAERPKGSFSTLEIQRTEQGDSAMYLCASSLLSGGVNTEAFFGQGTRLTVV.

Details on this clonotype: A much more abundant neighbour one base away suggests this may be a read error. This sequence joins TRBV6-1 and TRBJ1-3; no reliable D call. Germline V CDR1 and CDR2: MNHNS, SASEGT. This CDR3 is 15 amino acids long. The CDR3 here is CASSETGISGNAIYF. The DNA for the CDR3 is TGTGCCAGCAGTGAGACGGGCATCTCTGGAAACGCCATATATTTT.

This clonotype is classed as medium-sized. The chain is built from TRBV5-6 and TRBJ1-2; D gene ambiguous. The CDR3 is 12 amino acids. Trimming stripped 4 bases from V and 5 bases from J, with 9 bases between. CDR1 and CDR2 from the germline V gene are SGHDT and YYEEEE. Written as DNA, the CDR3 is TGTGCCAGCAGCCTGTACAAGTATGGCTACACCTTC. It specifies CASSLYKYGYTF.

This chain joins TRBV12-3 or TRBV12-4 and TRBJ2-7, with D perhaps TRBD2 (5 bases). The V and J ends lost 3 bases and 3 bases respectively, with 12 bases between them. The CDR3 loop spans 14 amino acids. The chain's CDR3 is CASSLKAGDYEQYF. The CDR3 region has the DNA TGTGCCAGCAGTTTGAAGGCCGGGGACTACGAGCAGTACTTC.

Only a few counts were recorded for this clonotype. The rearrangement uses TRBV6-1 and TRBJ2-2, with 8 bases identical to TRBD2. There are 16 residues in the CDR3. The junction had 6 bases not matched to a gene; V was cut back by 6 bases and J by 0 bases. Germline CDR1 and CDR2: MNHNS and SASEGT. The CDR3 nucleotides are TGTGCCAGCAGGTTTAGCGGGGCCGCGAACACCGGGGAGCTGTTTTTT. It is translated as CASRFSGAANTGELFF.

This clonotype is labeled medium-sized. The chain carries TRBV2 and TRBJ2-1, with a tentative D call TRBD2 (5 bases). V was clipped by 7 bases and J by 4 bases, with 11 bases between them. Germline V gives CDR1 SNHLY, CDR2 FYNNEI. CDR3 length: 13 residues. The CDR3 here is CASKGRTYNEQFF. In DNA form, the CDR3 reads TGTGCCAGCAAGGGCAGGACTTACAATGAGCAGTTCTTC.

This clonotype is termed medium-sized. The chain employs TRBV7-9 and TRBJ2-7; D uncertain. There are 12 residues in the CDR3. Germline CDR1 reads SEHNR; CDR2 reads FQNEAQ (reference sequence). Trimming removed 3 bases at V and 6 bases at J, with 9 bases between. CDR3 nucleotide sequence: TGTGCCAGCAGCTTTTCAGGATTCGAGCAGTACTTC. This encodes CASSFSGFEQYF.

The table lists this clonotype with a few counts. The J gene is TRBJ2-7, the V gene TRBV7-8; TRBD1 agrees at 7 bases. Germline V gene data show CDR1 as SGHVS and CDR2 as FQNEAQ. V gave up 5 bases and J gave up 3 bases; unmatched junction bases: 7. This CDR3 region has 14 residues. The CDR3 here is CASSTYGTDYEQYF. CDR3 DNA sequence: TGTGCCAGCAGCACCTACGGGACAGACTACGAGCAGTACTTC. Based on the CDR3 plus reference TRBV7-8 and TRBJ2-7, the full variable domain is GAGVSQSPRYKVAKRGQDVALRCDPISGHVSLFWYQQALGQGPEFLTYFQNEAQLDKSGLPSDRFFAERPEGSVSTLKIQRTQQEDSAVYLCASSTYGTDYEQYFGPGTRLTVT.

This clonotype was recorded a few times. This chain joins TRBV20-1 and TRBJ2-2; D unresolved. V lost 6 bases and J 2 bases, leaving 10 bases between the germline ends. The germline V gene has CDR1 DFQATT and CDR2 SNEGSKA (reference sequence). The CDR3 has 13 residues. The CDR3 region has the DNA TGCAGTGCCAGGACGGATAACACCGGGGAGCTGTTTTTT. Amino acid sequence: CSARTDNTGELFF.

In DNA, the CDR3 is TGTGCCAGCAGCTTGGTATCTGGGACTGAAGCTTTCTTT. Its translation is CASSLVSGTEAFF. This chain joins TRBV5-6 and TRBJ1-1, with D hard to call. Per the germline V gene, CDR1 is SGHDT and CDR2 is YYEEEE. The CDR3 totals 13 residues. V was shortened by 0 bases and J by 5 bases, with 8 bases between the two germline ends.

The chain employs TRBV7-8 and TRBJ2-5; the D is unclear. Germline V lookup: CDR1 SGHVS, CDR2 FQNEAQ. Between the trimmed V and J ends, which lost 4 bases and 4 bases, there was a span of 7 bases. The CDR3 consists of 12 residues. The CDR3 sequence: CASSSAVETQYF. The CDR3 DNA follows: TGTGCCAGCAGCTCTGCGGTAGAGACCCAGTACTTC.

CDR3 bases: TGCAGTGCTAGGTCGGTAGCGGGGTTTGATGAGCAGTTCTTC. Translation gives CSARSVAGFDEQFF. The V call is TRBV20-1, the J call TRBJ2-1, with 8 bases fitting TRBD2. CDR1 and CDR2 from the germline V gene are DFQATT and SNEGSKA (reference sequence). The CDR3 runs 14 residues. V lost 3 bases to trimming and J lost 8 bases; unmatched junction nucleotides: 9.

This chain links TRBV12-3 or TRBV12-4 with TRBJ1-2, with D hard to call. V lost 6 bases and J lost 0, with 14 bases in between. This CDR3 spans 15 amino acids. The CDR3 is CASSLLIDTNYGYTF. The DNA of the CDR3 is TGTGCCAGCAGCCTGCTGATAGATACTAACTATGGCTACACCTTC.